This passage covers 2 T cell receptor beta chains from one sample sequenced in a study of shared clonotypes between healthy human individuals. Only in-frame clones appear in the TCRdb table, and some are missing; sequencing was by immunoSEQ multiplex PCR. Here the sample spans 2.3 million or so clones, more than 85% being singletons. Sequences were obtained from naive CD4+ T cells from PBMCs. Subset given: CD45RA+ positively selected. Every receptor here comes from a man between 18 and 29 years old in good health. Some clones in this sample may be carry-over from other donors' samples.

Turning to this clone: Other nucleotide sequences in the sample specify the same CDR3. The chain carries TRBV29-1 and TRBJ1-3, with TRBD1 as a possible D gene (5 bases). The V end was cut by 5 bases, the J end by 2 bases, with 7 bases between. The length of the CDR3 is 12 residues. In germline, CDR1 is SQVTM, CDR2 ANQGSEA. For the CDR3, the DNA is TGCAGCGTTTGGGGGGCTGGAAACACCATATATTTT. This translates into CSVWGAGNTIYF.

This chain links TRBV5-4 with TRBJ1-2, with D perhaps matching TRBD1 (5 bases). Germline CDR1 SGHNT, CDR2 YYREEE (reference sequence). The CDR3 loop spans 15 amino acids. Between the trimmed V and J ends, which lost 1 base and 3 bases, there was a span of 13 bases. CDR3: CASSLPGGVDYGYTF. Here the CDR3 DNA reads TGTGCCAGCAGCTTGCCGGGGGGGGTCGACTATGGCTACACCTTC.